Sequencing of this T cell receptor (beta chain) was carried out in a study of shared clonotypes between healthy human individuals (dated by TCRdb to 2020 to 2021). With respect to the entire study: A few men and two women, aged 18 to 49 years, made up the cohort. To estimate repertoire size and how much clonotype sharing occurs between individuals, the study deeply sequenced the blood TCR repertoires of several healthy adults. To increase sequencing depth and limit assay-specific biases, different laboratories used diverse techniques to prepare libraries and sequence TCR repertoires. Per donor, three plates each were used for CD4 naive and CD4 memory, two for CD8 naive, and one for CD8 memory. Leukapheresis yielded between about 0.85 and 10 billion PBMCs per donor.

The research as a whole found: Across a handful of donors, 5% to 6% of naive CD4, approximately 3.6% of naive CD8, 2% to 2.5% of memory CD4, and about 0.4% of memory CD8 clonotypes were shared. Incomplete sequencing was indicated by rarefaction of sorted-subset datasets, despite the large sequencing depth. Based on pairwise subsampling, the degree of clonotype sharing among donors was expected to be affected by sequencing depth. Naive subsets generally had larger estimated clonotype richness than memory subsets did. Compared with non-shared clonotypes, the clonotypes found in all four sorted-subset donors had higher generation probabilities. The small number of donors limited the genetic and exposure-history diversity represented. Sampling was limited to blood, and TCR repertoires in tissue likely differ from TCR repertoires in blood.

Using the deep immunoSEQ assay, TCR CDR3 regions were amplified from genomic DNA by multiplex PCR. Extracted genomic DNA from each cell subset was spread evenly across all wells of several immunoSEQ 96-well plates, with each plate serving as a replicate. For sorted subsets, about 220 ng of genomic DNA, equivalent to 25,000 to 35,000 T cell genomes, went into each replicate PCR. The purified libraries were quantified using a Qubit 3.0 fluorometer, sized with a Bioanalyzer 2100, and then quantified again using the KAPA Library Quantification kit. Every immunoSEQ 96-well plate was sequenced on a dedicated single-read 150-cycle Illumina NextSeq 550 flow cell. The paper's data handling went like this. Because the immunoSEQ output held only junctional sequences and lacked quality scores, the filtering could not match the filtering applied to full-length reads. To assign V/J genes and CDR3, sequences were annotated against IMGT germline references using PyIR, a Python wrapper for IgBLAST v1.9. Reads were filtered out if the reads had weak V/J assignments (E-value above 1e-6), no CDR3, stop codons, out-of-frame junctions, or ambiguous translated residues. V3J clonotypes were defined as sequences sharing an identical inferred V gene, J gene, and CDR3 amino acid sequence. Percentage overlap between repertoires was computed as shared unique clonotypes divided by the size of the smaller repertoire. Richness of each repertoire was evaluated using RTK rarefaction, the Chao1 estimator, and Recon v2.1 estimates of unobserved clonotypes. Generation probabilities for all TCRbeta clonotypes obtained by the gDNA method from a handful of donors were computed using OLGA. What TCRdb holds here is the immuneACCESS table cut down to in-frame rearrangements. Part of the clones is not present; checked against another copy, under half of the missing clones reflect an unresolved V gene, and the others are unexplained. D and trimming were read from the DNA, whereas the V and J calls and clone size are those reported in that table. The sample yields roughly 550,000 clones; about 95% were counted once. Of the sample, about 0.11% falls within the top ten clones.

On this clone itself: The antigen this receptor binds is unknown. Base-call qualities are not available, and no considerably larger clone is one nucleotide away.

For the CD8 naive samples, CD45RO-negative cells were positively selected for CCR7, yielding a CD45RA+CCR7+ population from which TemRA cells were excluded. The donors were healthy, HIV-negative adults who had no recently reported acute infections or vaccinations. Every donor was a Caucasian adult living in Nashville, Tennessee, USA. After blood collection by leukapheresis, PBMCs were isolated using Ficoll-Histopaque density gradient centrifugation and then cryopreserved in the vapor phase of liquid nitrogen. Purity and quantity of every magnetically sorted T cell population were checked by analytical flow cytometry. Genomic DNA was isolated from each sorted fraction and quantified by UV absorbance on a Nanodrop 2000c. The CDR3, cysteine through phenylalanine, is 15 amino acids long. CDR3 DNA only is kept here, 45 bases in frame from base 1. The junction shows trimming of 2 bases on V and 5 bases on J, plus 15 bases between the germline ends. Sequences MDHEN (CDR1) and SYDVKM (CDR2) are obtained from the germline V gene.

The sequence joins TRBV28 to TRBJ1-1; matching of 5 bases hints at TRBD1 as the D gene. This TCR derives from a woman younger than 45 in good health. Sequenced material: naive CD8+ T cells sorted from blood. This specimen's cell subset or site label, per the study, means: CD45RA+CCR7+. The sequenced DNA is TGTGCCAGCAGTTTACCAGGGTGGGCAGAAACTGAAGCTTTCTTT. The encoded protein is CASSLPGWAETEAFF. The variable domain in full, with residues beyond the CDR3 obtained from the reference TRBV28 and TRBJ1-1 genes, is DVKVTQSSRYLVKRTGEKVFLECVQDMDHENMFWYRQDPGLGLRLIYFSYDVKMKEKGDIPEGYSVSREKKERFSLILESASTNQTSMYLCASSLPGWAETEAFFGQGTRLTVV.